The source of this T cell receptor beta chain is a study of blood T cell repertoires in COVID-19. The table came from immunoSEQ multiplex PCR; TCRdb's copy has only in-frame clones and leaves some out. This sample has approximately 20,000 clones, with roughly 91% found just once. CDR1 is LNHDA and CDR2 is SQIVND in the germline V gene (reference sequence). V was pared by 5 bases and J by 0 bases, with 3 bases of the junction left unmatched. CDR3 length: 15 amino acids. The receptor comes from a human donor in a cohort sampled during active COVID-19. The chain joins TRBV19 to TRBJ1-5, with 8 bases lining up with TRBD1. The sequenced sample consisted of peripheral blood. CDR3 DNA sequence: TGTGCCAGTAGTCGACAGGGGTTTAGCAATCAGCCCCAGCATTTT. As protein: CASSRQGFSNQPQHF.